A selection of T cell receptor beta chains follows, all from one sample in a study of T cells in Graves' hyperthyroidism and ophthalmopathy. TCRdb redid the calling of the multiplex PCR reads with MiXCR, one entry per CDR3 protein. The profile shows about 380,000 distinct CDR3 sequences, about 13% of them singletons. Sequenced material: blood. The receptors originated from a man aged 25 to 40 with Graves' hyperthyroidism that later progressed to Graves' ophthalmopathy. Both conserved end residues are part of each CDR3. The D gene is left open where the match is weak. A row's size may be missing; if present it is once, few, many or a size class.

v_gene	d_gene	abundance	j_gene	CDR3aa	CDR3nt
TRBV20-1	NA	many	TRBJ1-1	CSAPEGSGSTEAFF	TGCAGTGCCCCAGAGGGCAGTGGAAGCACTGAAGCTTTCTTT
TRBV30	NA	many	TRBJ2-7	CACDRTTYEQYF	TGTGCCTGCGACAGGACCACCTACGAGCAGTACTTC
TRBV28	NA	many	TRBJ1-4	CASRGIKFINEKLFF	TGTGCCAGCAGGGGGATCAAGTTCATTAATGAAAAACTGTTTTTT
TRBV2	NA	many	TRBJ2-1	CASSPDTHWANEQFF	TGTGCCAGCAGTCCTGACACGCATTGGGCCAATGAGCAGTTCTTC
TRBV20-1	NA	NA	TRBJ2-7	CSVRERTRAYEQYF	TGCAGTGTTCGGGAGCGGACAAGGGCCTACGAGCAGTACTTC
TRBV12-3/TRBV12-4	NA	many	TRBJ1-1	CASSLTGYPNTEAFF	TGTGCCAGCAGTTTAACAGGCTATCCGAACACTGAAGCTTTCTTT
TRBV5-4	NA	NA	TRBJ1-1	CASSSGGGGRNAEAFF	TGTGCCAGCAGCTCGGGGGGCGGGGGCCGGAACGCTGAAGCTTTCTTT
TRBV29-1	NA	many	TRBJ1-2	CSVMTGYGYTF	TGCAGCGTCATGACAGGTTATGGCTACACCTTC
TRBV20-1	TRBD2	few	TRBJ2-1	CSAPRLAASSYNEQFF	TGCAGTGCCCCACGACTAGCGGCTAGCTCCTACAATGAGCAGTTCTTC
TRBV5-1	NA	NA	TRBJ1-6	CASSLGVRGYNSPLHF	TGCGCCAGCAGCTTGGGAGTTCGGGGCTATAATTCACCCCTCCACTTT
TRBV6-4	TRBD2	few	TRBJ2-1	CASSKAGGSYNEQFF	TGTGCCAGCAGTAAAGCGGGGGGTTCCTACAATGAGCAGTTCTTC
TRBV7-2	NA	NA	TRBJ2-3	CASSSSRRTDTQYF	TGTGCCAGCAGCTCTAGCAGACGCACAGATACGCAGTATTTT
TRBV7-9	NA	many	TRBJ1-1	CASSLNTRGTEAFF	TGTGCCAGCAGCCTGAACACCAGGGGCACTGAAGCTTTCTTT
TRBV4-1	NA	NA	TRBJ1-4	CASSSYGGNEKLFF	TGCGCCAGCAGTTCTTACGGCGGGAATGAAAAACTGTTTTTT
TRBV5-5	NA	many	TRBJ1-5	CASSFLEEDQPQHF	TGTGCCAGCAGCTTCCTAGAAGAGGATCAGCCCCAGCATTTT
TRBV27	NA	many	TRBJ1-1	CASRESTRNTEAFF	TGTGCCAGCAGGGAGTCGACTCGTAACACTGAAGCTTTCTTT
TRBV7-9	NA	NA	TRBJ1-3	CASSLLTDGNTIYF	TGTGCCAGCAGCCTCCTGACAGACGGAAACACCATATATTTT
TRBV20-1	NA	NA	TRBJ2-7	CSARGQEVYEQYF	TGCAGTGCTAGAGGACAGGAGGTCTACGAGCAGTACTTC
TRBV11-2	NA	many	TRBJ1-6	CASSFGGSNSPLHF	TGTGCCAGCAGCTTTGGGGGATCTAATTCACCCCTCCACTTT
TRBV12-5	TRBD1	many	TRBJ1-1	CASGSNGQGTEAFF	TGTGCTAGTGGTTCCAACGGACAGGGCACTGAAGCTTTCTTT
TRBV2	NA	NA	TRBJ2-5	CASSERSGQETQYF	TGTGCCAGCAGTGAACGTAGCGGCCAAGAGACCCAGTACTTC
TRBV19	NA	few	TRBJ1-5	CASIPAGGVDNQPQHF	TGTGCCAGTATCCCCGCGGGAGGGGTGGATAATCAGCCCCAGCATTTT
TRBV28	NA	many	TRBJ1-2	CASITTDRGGYTF	TGTGCCAGCATCACCACCGACCGGGGTGGCTACACCTTC
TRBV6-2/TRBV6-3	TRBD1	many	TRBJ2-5	CASSPRTGLQETQYF	TGTGCCAGCAGTCCGCGGACAGGACTCCAAGAGACCCAGTACTTC
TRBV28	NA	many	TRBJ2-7	CASSLGLGASYEQYF	TGTGCCAGCAGTTTAGGCCTGGGGGCGAGCTACGAGCAGTACTTC
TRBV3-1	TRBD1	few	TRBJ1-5	CASSRGTGRGGPQHF	TGTGCCAGCAGCCGCGGGACAGGTAGAGGGGGTCCCCAGCATTTT
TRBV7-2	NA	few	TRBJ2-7	CASSHYWGPGYEQYF	TGTGCCAGCAGCCATTACTGGGGGCCGGGATACGAGCAGTACTTC
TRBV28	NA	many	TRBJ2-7	CASSFESEQYF	TGTGCCAGCAGTTTTGAGTCCGAGCAGTACTTC
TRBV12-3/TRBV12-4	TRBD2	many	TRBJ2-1	CASRGGGFGAGEQFF	TGTGCCAGCAGGGGGGGGGGTTTCGGGGCAGGTGAGCAGTTCTTC
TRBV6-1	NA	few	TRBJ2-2	CASSEGGHFGELFF	TGTGCCAGCAGTGAAGGGGGACATTTCGGGGAGCTGTTTTTT
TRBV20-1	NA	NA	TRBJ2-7	CSASLGYEQYF	TGCAGTGCTAGTTTGGGATACGAGCAGTACTTC
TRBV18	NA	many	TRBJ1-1	CASSPLGAGGTEAFF	TGTGCCAGCTCACCGTTAGGGGCAGGAGGCACTGAAGCTTTCTTT
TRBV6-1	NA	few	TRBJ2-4	CASNALGGPPKNIQYF	TGTGCCAGCAATGCTCTGGGTGGCCCTCCCAAAAACATTCAGTACTTC
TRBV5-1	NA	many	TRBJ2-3	CASSLRGRTDTQYF	TGCGCCAGCAGCTTAAGGGGCCGCACAGATACGCAGTATTTT
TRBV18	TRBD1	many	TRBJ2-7	CASSMGQGAYEQYF	TGTGCCAGCTCAATGGGACAGGGGGCCTACGAGCAGTACTTC
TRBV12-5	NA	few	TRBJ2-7	CASGLVPEPYEQYF	TGTGCTAGTGGTTTGGTACCAGAACCTTACGAGCAGTACTTC
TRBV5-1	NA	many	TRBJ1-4	CASSLTNEKLFF	TGCGCCAGCAGCCTTACTAATGAAAAACTGTTTTTT
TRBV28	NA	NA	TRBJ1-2	CASTLGRVWGYTF	TGTGCCAGCACCTTAGGCAGGGTCTGGGGCTACACCTTC
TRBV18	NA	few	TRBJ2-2	CASSAGPSNTGELFF	TGTGCCAGCTCGGCCGGGCCCTCGAACACCGGGGAGCTGTTTTTT
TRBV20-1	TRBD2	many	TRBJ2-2	CSASDTARTSRFPGELFF	TGCAGTGCTAGTGACACGGCCCGGACTAGTCGGTTCCCCGGGGAGCTGTTTTTT
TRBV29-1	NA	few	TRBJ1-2	CSVERSYGYTF	TGCAGCGTTGAAAGGAGCTATGGCTACACCTTC
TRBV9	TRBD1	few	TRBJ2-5	CASSEGDSFQETQYF	TGTGCCAGCAGCGAGGGGGACAGCTTTCAAGAGACCCAGTACTTC
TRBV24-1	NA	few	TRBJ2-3	CATSDFTSTDTQYF	TGTGCCACCAGTGATTTTACTAGCACAGATACGCAGTATTTT
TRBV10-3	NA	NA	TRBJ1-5	CAISDPGGENQPQHF	TGTGCCATCAGTGATCCAGGAGGTGAGAATCAGCCCCAGCATTTT
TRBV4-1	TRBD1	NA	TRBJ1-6	CASSRTGGDSPLHF	TGCGCCAGCAGCCGGACAGGGGGCGATTCACCCCTCCACTTT